This TCR beta chain was recorded in a study of cytomegalovirus exposure and HLA in healthy donors (dated by TCRdb to about 2017). Regarding the research as a whole: According to an earlier analysis of a few hundred of the donors, 150 million to 200 million T cells yielded 120 million or so unique TCR beta sequences and 276 Gb of sequence data. In a later genetic analysis, genome-wide SNP genotypes for about 65% of the roughly 670 donors were used, and that subset was treated as a discovery cohort. An early release that covered around 590 HLA-typed donors contained approximately 300 gigabases of sequencing data and some 87 million unique TCR sequences. The later analysis used no new phenotypic data to find candidate immune exposures, relying instead on TCR beta sequences and their occurrence across donors. To predict cytomegalovirus infection status, the study brought together high-throughput TCR immunosequencing, statistical association of individual TCRs with disease status, and machine learning. The study used immunosequencing to profile the T cell repertoires of approximately 690 subjects and linked those repertoires to cytomegalovirus serostatus. Both class I and class II loci were covered by HLA typing, at four-digit resolution. Every discovery cohort repertoire had been produced on one sequencing platform. Across approximately 400 genotyped donors of the cohort, an average of 235,054 unique TCR beta nucleotide sequences per donor were sequenced, and roughly 18% of those sequences were non-productive. A later analysis re-analyzed previously published TCR beta repertoires from 650 to 800 donors and added high-resolution HLA genotyping to study TCR occurrence patterns. Donor age, sex, ethnicity and CMV serostatus were compiled alongside the repertoire data. An earlier analysis of roughly 600 of the donors used high-throughput TCR beta sequencing to judge whether each TCR beta V gene segment behaved as functional or pseudogenic. The number of typed donors differed by locus: about 620-640 for A, B, C, DRB1 and DQB1; approximately 530 for DQA1; roughly 600 for DPA1; and around 450 for DPB1. Because of strong linkage in the cohort, roughly 5 DR-DQ haplotypes were treated as single units for association and clustering. The study was designed to test whether signatures of past pathogen exposure could be identified by cataloging public T cell receptors. Of the 398 genotyped donors, around 81% fell in the genetic ancestry cluster associated with self-reported Caucasian donors. In addition to the first cohort of roughly 700 subjects, a separate validation cohort of 130 or so different subjects was used.

The cohort consisted of some 730 healthy bone marrow donors. At the time of sampling, all cohort members were nominally healthy, though unrecorded immune exposures were likely present. The donor tested CMV seropositive and was one of the 289 seropositive cohort members. A peripheral blood sample was provided by each donor, and peripheral blood mononuclear cells were used for TCR beta sequencing. The Qiagen DNeasy Blood Extraction Kit was used to extract genomic DNA from the blood cell samples. Library preparation employed the immunoSEQ multiplex PCR assay. The multiplex PCR relied on a mix of 60 forward primers for TCR Vbeta segments and 13 reverse primers for TCR Jbeta segments. A multiplex PCR assay on genomic DNA amplified the CDR3 region of rearranged TCR beta genes. Amplified TCR beta libraries were sequenced as 87-base-pair reads on the Illumina HiSeq System. On the authors' methods: In a later analysis, roughly 80 million unique TCR beta chains were counted across the roughly 670 repertoires, and roughly 10 million of these chains were shared by at least two donors. A nearest-neighbor algorithm error-corrected the raw reads and collapsed the reads into unique sequences, merging closely related sequences to remove PCR and sequencing errors. V, D and J gene segments were assigned by aligning CDR3 sequences to IMGT reference sequences. For a sequence to be retained, at least a six-nucleotide match to both a V gene segment and a J gene segment was required. Rearrangements were called productive when the CDR3 lacked stop codons and stayed in frame with V and J; all others were non-productive. CDR3 was defined by IMGT convention, running from the second conserved V-encoded cysteine to the conserved J-encoded phenylalanine. The earlier analysis of 500 to 650 of the donors excluded any sequence lacking an unambiguous match to a single V gene segment. In an earlier analysis of approximately 500 of the donors, a V segment was called functional when productive rearrangements were above 56.7%, and segregating when the standard deviation between donors exceeded 5%. A statistical classification framework was built to diagnose cytomegalovirus status from the catalog of TCR beta chain sequences. V and J gene assignment, in a later analysis, came from comparing TCR nucleotide sequences with IMGT/GENE-DB human TR gene sequences. Using the TCRdist pipeline, a later analysis assigned CDR3 sequences along with most-parsimonious VDJ recombination scenarios. In a later analysis, each TCR beta chain was defined by its CDR3 amino acid sequence together with its V-gene family, and reads lacking a unique V-gene family were excluded. As a way to deal with suspected cross-contamination and a sequencing artifact, a later analysis dropped roughly 620 nucleotide sequences that were highly shared and had low generation probability. A later analysis calculated a clonal expansion index for each public chain from normalized within-repertoire ranks of inferred template counts. In a later analysis, generation probabilities were computed using a VDJ recombination model fitted to out-of-frame rearrangements, and the results were checked against IGoR. Hypergeometric tests were used in a later analysis to score TCR-TCR, TCR-HLA and TCR-CMV co-occurrence, with a repertoire-size bias correction applied to the TCR pairs. In a later analysis, false discovery rates were estimated by permuting HLA or CMV assignments 20 times. In a later analysis, co-occurring TCRs were grouped with DBSCAN, and TCRdist sequence similarity was added when clustering was performed within HLA-allele-positive subsets. Co-occurrence clustering excluded repertoires with fewer than 30,000 or more than 120,000 public chains, plus five with anomalous nucleotide sharing. Entries here come from immuneACCESS through TCRdb and include only in-frame sequences with V and J called. Some clones fail to appear in such tables; in the studies checked, an unresolved V gene covers under half of the shortfall, and the cause of the remainder is unknown. V, J and clone size derive from that table, while D and trimming were established from the DNA sequence. In all, the sample holds fewer than 200,000 clones, and 81% of those were seen once. The biggest ten clones account for 3.4% of the sample.

The CDR3, from cysteine to phenylalanine, totals 15 residues. The sequence is cut down to CDR3 DNA, 45 bases in frame from base 1. CDR1 and CDR2 are read off the germline V gene as SNHLY and FYNNEI. The junction carries 14 bases between V and J, which are trimmed by 3 bases and 3 bases respectively. The paper as a whole reports these results and caveats: Specific HLA alleles were associated with 16,951 TCR beta sequences at a false discovery rate of 0.05 in a later analysis. Because the 87-base-pair reads could not distinguish some IMGT-functional V segments, including TRBV6-2 and TRBV6-3, those segments were excluded. Cytomegalovirus status was reported to be diagnosed by the classifier with high specificity and sensitivity in both the original and validation cohorts. This cohort had only TCR beta chains sequenced, and the lack of alpha or paired-chain data limited which features could be detected. For the cohort, immune exposure information was limited to CMV serostatus. A later genetic analysis associated a missense DCLRE1C variant with V-gene and J-gene trimming of TCR beta chains, and an independent cohort replicated the association. In a later analysis, TCR association rates were found to vary across HLA loci, with the most associated TCRs seen for DRB1 alleles and the fewest for HLA-C alleles. A cluster of highly shared sequence variants was judged likely to be a technical artifact of the sequencing pipeline. In vitro tests confirmed that a few of the cytomegalovirus-associated TCR beta chains recognize cytomegalovirus antigens. Because HLA typing was unavailable for some donors at each locus, only the typed subset was used in association tests. While some public TCRs were present in many individuals, most TCR sequences turned up only very rarely across donors. Broadly in line with IMGT annotations, most TCR beta V segments showed up in productive rearrangements about 87% or about 30% of the time in an earlier analysis of roughly 590 of the donors. The study listed 150 to 200 TCR beta chains as associated with cytomegalovirus. Sequencing depth was assumed to be roughly uniform across donors in the presence/absence analyses, though that assumption may not hold. When HLA alleles, especially DR and DQ, strongly co-occurred, attributing TCR associations to individual alleles was difficult. Linkage disequilibrium might explain the correlated functional status among segregating V segments, but an unknown experimental factor could not be excluded. Compared with equally common non-associated chains, HLA-associated TCR beta chains in a later analysis were more clonally expanded and had lower generation probabilities. Several of the top co-occurrence clusters appeared to be linked to parvovirus B19, influenza, CMV and Epstein-Barr virus, according to a later analysis. A later genetic analysis reported fewer N-insertions in productive TCRs among donors in an Asian-associated ancestry cluster than the approximately 700-donor mean. A further reported finding was that TCR beta sequences accurately predicted the HLA-A and HLA-B alleles for most subjects in the first cohort. Most CMV-associated TCR beta chains appeared to be HLA-restricted in a later analysis, and the HLA associations seemed to be driven largely by CMV exposure. The earlier analysis of approximately 560 of the donors excluded roughly 16 rarely observed V segments, including chromosome 9 orphons, because counts were too low. It was suggested by the authors that the approach could potentially be generalized to other disease states and immunological phenotypes.

With respect to this clone: The target of this receptor is not known. No much larger clone is present one base from it, and per-base qualities are unavailable.

This chain joins TRBV2 to TRBJ1-1; the D gene is unclear. The sequence came from a man aged 35-49 years in good health and CMV-seropositive. Input material: PBMCs. Read as DNA, the sequence is TGTGCCAGCAGTGACCCCTGGAGTTGGGACACTGAAGCTTTCTTT. It translates as CASSDPWSWDTEAFF.